This TCR beta chain comes out of a study of cytomegalovirus exposure and HLA in healthy donors. The study, taken as a whole, reports: Apart from CMV serostatus, no immune exposure information was available. Follow-up analysis found HLA locus-dependent TCR association rates, highest for DRB1 and lowest for HLA-C. Several of the most significant clusters appeared, in a later analysis, to be linked to common viral pathogens.

Remarks on this clone: The antigen remains unidentified.

60 Vbeta and 13 Jbeta primers were used in PCR. Measured with immunoSEQ multiplex PCR; TCRdb has only the in-frame clones, and not every one. The sample includes 150,000 or so clones, roughly four fifths of them seen just once. The CDR3 covers 18 residues. Germline-derived CDR1 and CDR2 are SGHRS and YFSETQ. The V and J ends lost 3 bases and 4 bases, in that order; junction bases with no gene match: 16. Sequencing was performed on PBMCs. The sequence derives from a man younger than 35 in good health and CMV-seropositive. The V gene is TRBV5-1, the J gene TRBJ1-2, with 9 bases lining up with TRBD1. Here the CDR3 DNA reads TGCGCCAGCAGCTGGGGACAGGGAACTCAGGATAAAGGCTATGGCTACACCTTC. This gives the protein CASSWGQGTQDKGYGYTF.